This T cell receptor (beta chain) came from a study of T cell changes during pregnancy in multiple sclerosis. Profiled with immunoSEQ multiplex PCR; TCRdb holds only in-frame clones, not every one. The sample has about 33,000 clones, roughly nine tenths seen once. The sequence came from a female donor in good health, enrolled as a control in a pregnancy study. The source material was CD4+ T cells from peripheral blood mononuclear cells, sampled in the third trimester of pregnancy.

The CDR3 sequence: CASSSGTGGIGELFF. The CDR3 coding sequence is TGTGCCAGCAGTTCCGGGACAGGGGGCATCGGGGAGCTGTTTTTT. This sequence joins TRBV6-5 and TRBJ2-2, with 12 bases matching TRBD1. Unmatched junction bases numbered 4, after V lost 4 bases and J lost 7 bases. Germline V gene sequence: CDR1 MNHEY, CDR2 SVGAGI. This CDR3 spans 15 amino acids.